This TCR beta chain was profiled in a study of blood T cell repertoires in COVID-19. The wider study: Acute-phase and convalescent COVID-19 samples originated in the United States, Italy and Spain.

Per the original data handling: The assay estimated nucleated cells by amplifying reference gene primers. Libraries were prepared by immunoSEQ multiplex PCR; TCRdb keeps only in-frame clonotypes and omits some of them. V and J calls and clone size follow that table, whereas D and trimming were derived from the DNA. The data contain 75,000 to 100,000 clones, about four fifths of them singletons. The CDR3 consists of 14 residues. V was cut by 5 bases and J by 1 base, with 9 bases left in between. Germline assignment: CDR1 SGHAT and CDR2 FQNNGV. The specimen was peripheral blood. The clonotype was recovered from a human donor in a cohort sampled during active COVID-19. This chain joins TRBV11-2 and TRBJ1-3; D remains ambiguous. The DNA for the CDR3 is TGTGCCAGCAGCCAGCGTAGTTCTGGAAACACCATATATTTT. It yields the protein CASSQRSSGNTIYF.